A single sample gave rise to the 29 T cell receptor beta chains below, sequenced in a study of cytomegalovirus exposure and HLA in healthy donors. The data were produced by immunoSEQ multiplex PCR, yet TCRdb's version contains in-frame clones alone and is incomplete. Altogether 110,000 or so clones are present, roughly 88% being singletons, with the ten largest covering approximately 3%. The sequencing input was PBMCs. The source of these receptors is a woman aged 18-29 years in good health and CMV-seronegative.

The chain recombines TRBV28 with TRBJ2-5, with TRBD1 identical over 7 bases. Germline CDR1 and CDR2: MDHEN and SYDVKM. With 5 bases clipped from V and 5 bases from J, the junction kept 5 bases outside the gene matches. The CDR3 runs 13 residues. The CDR3 nucleotides read TGTGCCAGCAGTGCCGACAGGGACGAGACCCAGTACTTC. Protein: CASSADRDETQYF.

This sequence joins TRBV10-3 and TRBJ2-3; weak D call: TRBD1 (6 bases). Germline CDR1 and CDR2: ENHRY and SYGVKD. The length of the CDR3 is 15 residues. V lost 0 bases and J lost 1, with 8 bases in between. Written as DNA, the CDR3 is TGTGCCATCAGTGAGTCGACAGGTGGCACAGATACGCAGTATTTT. Its protein product is CAISESTGGTDTQYF.

The chain uses TRBV10-3 and TRBJ2-6, with D perhaps matching TRBD2 (6 bases). The V end was cut by 2 bases, the J end by 0 bases, with 17 bases between. CDR3 length: 19 residues. Per germline, CDR1 ENHRY and CDR2 SYGVKD. The CDR3 here is CAISEGPSGHSSGANVLTF. The CDR3 DNA reads as TGTGCCATCAGTGAGGGGCCCAGCGGGCATAGCTCTGGGGCCAACGTCCTGACTTTC.

This clone was observed a handful of times. The genes are TRBV27 and TRBJ2-7; D perhaps matches TRBD2 (5 bases). Germline V lookup: CDR1 MNHEY, CDR2 SMNVEV (reference sequence). Trimming pared 2 bases from V and 2 bases from J, leaving 10 bases between. This CDR3 comprises 14 residues. This CDR3 reads CASSLRTSPYEQYF. The CDR3 region has the DNA TGTGCCAGCAGTTTAAGGACTTCACCCTACGAGCAGTACTTC.

This clone was detected only a few times. The chain has TRBV18 and TRBJ2-5; possibly TRBD2 for D (5 bases). Germline V CDR1 and CDR2: KGHSH, LQKENI. V lost 3 bases to trimming and J lost 9 bases, with 14 bases between them. The length of the CDR3 is 13 residues. This CDR3 is CASSPTKEGSQYF. The DNA of the CDR3 is TGTGCCAGCTCACCGACGAAAGAGGGCTCCCAGTACTTC.

This clone has just one count. The chain has TRBV6-1 and TRBJ2-1; tentatively, D is TRBD2 (5 bases). This CDR3 region has 19 residues. Trimming left V 1 base short and J 3 bases short, with 22 bases between. Germline CDR1 MNHNS, CDR2 SASEGT. The CDR3, as DNA: TGTGCCAGCAGTGAAGACCTAGCCTCCACACGATACATCTACAATGAGCAGTTCTTC. Its protein product is CASSEDLASTRYIYNEQFF.

This chain links TRBV19 with TRBJ1-2; 9 bases align to TRBD1. The CDR3 is 18 residues long. Germline V gene sequence: CDR1 LNHDA, CDR2 SQIVND (reference sequence). Losses at the gene ends were 3 bases for V and 4 bases for J; bases not matched to a gene: 15. The CDR3 here is CASSMAGTGTLGAYGYTF. The DNA for the CDR3 is TGTGCCAGTAGTATGGCAGGGACAGGGACCCTCGGGGCCTATGGCTACACCTTC.

This rearrangement joins TRBV7-9 to TRBJ2-2; D ambiguous. This CDR3 is built from 14 residues. The V end lost 4 bases, the J end lost 9 bases, and 15 bases lay between the germline ends. Germline V gene lookup returns CDR1 SEHNR and CDR2 FQNEAQ (reference sequence). CDR3 nucleotide sequence: TGTGCCAGCAGCTCTGAGAACAGTCTCCGGGAGCTGTTTTTT. This gives the protein CASSSENSLRELFF.

The chain has TRBV30 and TRBJ2-3; the D is unclear. CDR1 and CDR2 (germline): GTSNPN, SVGIG (reference sequence). CDR3 length: 15 amino acids. V shed 6 bases and J shed 2 bases, with 18 bases lying between them. The DNA of the CDR3 is TGTGCCTGCCCCCTGAGTAGTCCTTCCACAGATACGCAGTATTTT. As protein: CACPLSSPSTDTQYF.

The CDR3 DNA follows: TGCAGCGTTCCAAATGACAGGGGGGGATTCTACGAGCAGTACTTC. Translating it yields CSVPNDRGGFYEQYF. This rearrangement joins TRBV29-1 to TRBJ2-7; 9 bases map to TRBD1. This CDR3 contains 15 residues. Germline lookup yields CDR1 SQVTM and CDR2 ANQGSEA. Unmatched junction bases numbered 11, after V lost 5 bases and J lost 3 bases.

The chain joins TRBV2 to TRBJ1-3; D may be TRBD1 (6 bases). The CDR3 totals 13 residues. V lost 4 bases and J lost 3, with 7 bases in between. Germline values: CDR1 SNHLY, CDR2 FYNNEI. The CDR3 DNA is TGTGCCAGCAGTGTACAGGGTGGAAACACCATATATTTT. Translating it yields CASSVQGGNTIYF.

The gene calls are TRBV7-2 and TRBJ2-1, with TRBD2 matching over 14 bases. Looked up from germline, CDR1 is SGHTA and CDR2 is FQGNSA. This CDR3 spans 16 amino acids. J was trimmed by 9 bases and V by 4 bases; bases with no gene match: 8. The CDR3 nucleotides are TGTGCCAGCAGCTCTAGACTAGCGGGGGGGAGGGGTGAGCAGTTCTTC. Its translation is CASSSRLAGGRGEQFF.

The V and J genes are TRBV5-1 and TRBJ2-5; 7 bases map to TRBD2. Looked up from germline, CDR1 is SGHRS and CDR2 is YFSETQ. Germline trimming cut 0 bases from V and 2 bases from J; bases unmatched to any gene: 13. The CDR3 has 18 residues. The CDR3: CASSLGFRVRLAQETQYF. The DNA for the CDR3 is TGCGCCAGCAGCTTGGGATTCAGGGTTCGACTAGCACAAGAGACCCAGTACTTC.

This sequence joins TRBV27 and TRBJ2-7; 12 nucleotides match TRBD1. Germline CDR1 and CDR2: MNHEY and SMNVEV (reference sequence). The CDR3 contains 15 residues. Trimming removed 5 bases from V and 5 bases from J; junction bases left unmatched: 7. The DNA of the CDR3 is TGTGCCAGCAGTCCGGGACAGGGGGCCATCCACGAGCAGTACTTC. Protein: CASSPGQGAIHEQYF.

This chain connects TRBV4-1 to TRBJ2-4; TRBD2 matches 12 bases. Germline CDR1 is MGHRA and CDR2 is YSYEKL. The CDR3 runs 18 residues. V shed 1 base and J 0 bases; nucleotides not matched to a gene: 4. Written as DNA, the CDR3 is TGCGCCAGCAGCCAAGGCCTAGCGGGGGGGGTAGCCAAAAACATTCAGTACTTC. It is translated as CASSQGLAGGVAKNIQYF.

This rearrangement joins TRBV28 to TRBJ2-2, with 7 bases aligning to TRBD2. The CDR3 length is 15 residues. Losses at the gene ends were 3 bases for V and 0 bases for J; bases not matched to a gene: 1. CDR1 is MDHEN and CDR2 is SYDVKM in the germline V gene. The CDR3 loop reads CASSLAGANTGELFF. The DNA of the CDR3 is TGTGCCAGCAGTTTGGCGGGGGCGAACACCGGGGAGCTGTTTTTT.

The chain joins TRBV7-3 to TRBJ1-1, with 10 nucleotides matching TRBD1. Germline loops: CDR1 SGHTA, CDR2 FQGTGA. V trimming: 0 bases; J trimming: 4 bases; junction bases outside the gene matches: 11. This CDR3 spans 18 amino acids. The CDR3 DNA is TGTGCCAGCAGCTTAACTGGTGGGACAGGGGCCTCGGGCACTGAAGCTTTCTTT. It encodes CASSLTGGTGASGTEAFF.

In DNA form, the CDR3 reads TGTGCCAGCAGTCTCGGACAGGGGGCGATGAGTGAGCAGTTCTTC. Its translation is CASSLGQGAMSEQFF. This sequence joins TRBV27 and TRBJ2-1, with 11 bases identical to TRBD1. There are 15 residues in the CDR3. Germline V lookup: CDR1 MNHEY, CDR2 SMNVEV (reference sequence). V dropped 5 bases and J dropped 9; count of bases not matched to a gene: 9.

The rearrangement uses TRBV6-5 and TRBJ1-1; tentative D call: TRBD1 (6 bases). The CDR3 has 15 amino acids. The germline V gene encodes CDR1 MNHEY and CDR2 SVGAGI. Trimming removed 2 bases from V and 0 bases from J, with 10 bases in between. CDR3: CASSYGSGVNTEAFF. The CDR3 DNA follows: TGTGCCAGCAGTTACGGATCAGGGGTGAACACTGAAGCTTTCTTT.

The V call is TRBV25-1, the J call TRBJ1-1, with D unclear. The length of the CDR3 is 14 residues. The ends were cut back, 4 bases at V and 4 bases at J, with 13 bases in the middle. Germline-derived CDR1 and CDR2 are MGHDK and SYGVNS. The CDR3 coding sequence is TGTGCCAGCAGTGGAACGGGAGCGTTCACTGAAGCTTTCTTT. This codes for CASSGTGAFTEAFF.

The rearrangement links TRBV6-1 to TRBJ2-5, with D possibly TRBD2 on 7 matching bases. Trimming shortened V by 3 bases and J by 4 bases, and 15 bases separated the two germline ends. The CDR3 has 15 amino acids. From germline, CDR1 is MNHNS and CDR2 SASEGT. The CDR3 DNA reads as TGTGCCAGCAGTGATGGGGGCGGGGGTCCAGAGACCCAGTACTTC. It specifies CASSDGGGGPETQYF.

This clone occurred a few times. Written as DNA, the CDR3 is TGTGCCAGCAGTTACTCGGCAGGGGGAAGCTACGAGCAGTACTTC. Translation: CASSYSAGGSYEQYF. The chain links TRBV6-5 to TRBJ2-7, with 7 bases that match TRBD1. The CDR3 loop spans 15 amino acids. After removal of 0 bases from V and 3 bases from J, the junction contained 5 bases not matched to a gene. Per the germline V gene, CDR1 is MNHEY and CDR2 is SVGAGI.

The chain carries TRBV7-9 and TRBJ2-5, with D maybe TRBD2 (5 bases). Germline CDR1 is SEHNR and CDR2 is FQNEAQ (reference sequence). The CDR3 runs to 13 residues. V was clipped by 5 bases and J by 7 bases, with 14 bases between them. CDR3 in DNA: TGTGCCAGCAGCCAAATAGGGAGCTGGACCCAGTACTTC. The encoded protein is CASSQIGSWTQYF.

The chain has TRBV9 and TRBJ2-7, with 8 bases aligning to TRBD2. Trimming took 4 bases from V and 0 from J; bases not matched to a gene: 9. CDR3 size: 16 residues. Germline loops: CDR1 SGDLS, CDR2 YYNGEE. The CDR3, as DNA: TGTGCCAGCAGCATCAGCACCAGCGGGGGCTCCTACGAGCAGTACTTC. Its translation is CASSISTSGGSYEQYF.

This chain uses TRBV30 with TRBJ1-2; possible D gene TRBD1, 5 bases. Germline V gene sequence: CDR1 GTSNPN, CDR2 SVGIG (reference sequence). CDR3 length equals 10 residues. The ends were cut back, 3 bases at V and 8 bases at J, with 7 bases in the middle. CDR3 in DNA: TGTGCCTGGAGGCCAGGGGGCTACACCTTC. Amino acid sequence: CAWRPGGYTF.

The sample holds one count of this clone. The chain has TRBV5-1 and TRBJ1-1, with 7 bases matching TRBD1. Germline V gives CDR1 SGHRS, CDR2 YFSETQ. V was clipped by 5 bases and J by 2 bases; unmatched bases: 12. The CDR3 contains 16 residues. The CDR3 sequence: CASSSGGAVHNTEAFF. The DNA of the CDR3 is TGCGCCAGCAGTTCAGGGGGTGCGGTCCATAACACTGAAGCTTTCTTT.

CDR3 bases: TGTGCCACCGGGACAGGGGGAGGAGGGGGAAAGATCAGTGAGCAGTTCTTC. Protein: CATGTGGGGGKISEQFF. The V and J genes are TRBV10-3 and TRBJ2-1; 11 bases are a match to TRBD1. This CDR3 has 17 residues. The V and J ends lost 10 bases and 9 bases, in that order; junction bases with no gene match: 20. Germline V lookup: CDR1 ENHRY, CDR2 SYGVKD.

The gene calls are TRBV9 and TRBJ1-5, with 7 nucleotides matching TRBD1. There are 19 residues in the CDR3. CDR1 SGDLS and CDR2 YYNGEE come from the germline V gene. V lost 3 bases and J lost 2; bases outside the gene matches: 17. Here the CDR3 DNA reads TGTGCCAGCAGCGCGGAACCTTGGACAGGACGTGTTGGCAATCAGCCCCAGCATTTT. This codes for CASSAEPWTGRVGNQPQHF.

The V gene is TRBV19, the J gene TRBJ2-7, with a tentative D call TRBD2 (5 bases). The CDR3 extends over 15 amino acids. Looked up from germline, CDR1 is LNHDA and CDR2 is SQIVND (reference sequence). V dropped 2 bases and J dropped 2 bases, with 13 bases sitting between them. The CDR3 sequence: CASSILYGRTYEQYF. CDR3 sequence (DNA): TGTGCCAGTAGTATACTTTATGGGAGAACCTACGAGCAGTACTTC.